Listed below are T cell receptor beta chains from one sample, sequenced in a study of metastatic and nonmetastatic thyroid tumors. With MiXCR, TCRdb reprocessed the PCR reads. The sample lists tens of thousands of clones, around 13% occurring once. Sequenced input: tumor tissue. Receptors were obtained from a female donor with papillary thyroid cancer or a benign thyroid nodule (not recorded which). Some clones in this sample may be carry-over from other donors' samples. CDR3s include the opening cysteine and the closing phenylalanine or tryptophan. The D gene is left open where the match is weak. Size is stated for part of the rows, as once, few or many counts, or as a class when the clone is expanded.

D,size,J,V,DNA,CDR3
TRBD1,many,TRBJ1-5,TRBV12-3/TRBV12-4,TGTGCCAGCAGTTCCCCCCCAGGGGGCGCGGGTCAGCCCCAGCATTTT,CASSSPPGGAGQPQHF
TRBD2,many,TRBJ2-1,TRBV27,TGTGCCAGCAAAGAGCGGGATGGATATGAGCAGTTCTTC,CASKERDGYEQFF
.,few,TRBJ2-3,TRBV4-2,TGTGCCAGCAGCCAAGGCCTCGCAGGGTGGAGTGGCACAGATACGCAGTATTTT,CASSQGLAGWSGTDTQYF
.,many,TRBJ1-2,TRBV11-2,TGTGCCAGCAGCCCCTTCATAAATAACTATGGCTACACCTTC,CASSPFINNYGYTF
TRBD1,many,TRBJ1-6,TRBV2,TGTGCCAGCAGTCCCAGACAGGGTCAGGACTCACCCCTCCACTTT,CASSPRQGQDSPLHF
.,.,TRBJ1-2,TRBV19,TGTGCCAGCAGTAAACTAAAGGGAGGGGGTGGCTACACCTTC,CASSKLKGGGGYTF
.,many,TRBJ2-6,TRBV19,TGTGCCAGTGGCCCCTCGTACGGGAACTCTGGGGCCAACGTCCTGACTTTC,CASGPSYGNSGANVLTF
TRBD1,many,TRBJ1-2,TRBV7-8,TGTGCCAGCAGCTTAGGCGGGACAGGCAACACCTTC,CASSLGGTGNTF
.,many,TRBJ2-5,TRBV12-5,TGTGCTAGTGGTTTGCCGTTCCTGGAGACCCAGTACTTC,CASGLPFLETQYF
TRBD2,many,TRBJ2-3,TRBV11-3,TGTGCCAGCAGCTTAGTCACAGCGGGGGTAGATACGCAGTATTTT,CASSLVTAGVDTQYF
TRBD2,many,TRBJ2-5,TRBV5-6,TGTGCCAGCAGCTTGTTGACTAGCGGGAGGGGGAAGACCCAGTACTTC,CASSLLTSGRGKTQYF
.,few,TRBJ2-3,TRBV15,TGTGCCACCAGCAGAGGGGGCCCATATACGCAGTATTTT,CATSRGGPYTQYF